A selection of T cell receptor beta chains follows, all from one sample in a study of blood T cell repertoires in COVID-19. Assay used: immunoSEQ multiplex PCR; TCRdb lists only in-frame clones, some missing. Here the sample spans about 170,000 clones, around 90% being singletons. Material: peripheral blood. The receptor source for this set is a man aged 60 to 75 with COVID-19, enrolled during active disease. The CDR3 runs from the conserved cysteine through the conserved F or W. D genes are given only for firm matches. Some rows have no size entry. The others give once, few or many, or a class for an expanded clone.

d_call: TRBD1; j_call: TRBJ1-2; cdr3_length: 17; clone_size: -; v_call: TRBV30; cdr3_aa: CAWSGTKGAPSNYGYTF; cdr3_nt: TGTGCCTGGTCCGGAACGAAGGGGGCCCCTAGCAACTATGGCTACACCTTC
d_call: -; j_call: TRBJ2-1; cdr3_length: 14; clone_size: -; v_call: TRBV5-6; cdr3_aa: CASSPGSSYNEQFF; cdr3_nt: TGTGCCAGCAGCCCCGGGAGCTCCTACAATGAGCAGTTCTTC
d_call: -; j_call: TRBJ2-7; cdr3_length: 15; clone_size: -; v_call: TRBV4-1; cdr3_aa: CASSQGPERSYEQYF; cdr3_nt: TGCGCCAGCAGCCAAGGCCCGGAGAGGTCCTACGAGCAGTACTTC
d_call: -; j_call: TRBJ1-2; cdr3_length: 14; clone_size: -; v_call: TRBV28; cdr3_aa: CASLRGGETDGYTF; cdr3_nt: TGTGCCAGCCTACGAGGAGGGGAAACGGATGGCTACACCTTC
d_call: -; j_call: TRBJ1-5; cdr3_length: 13; clone_size: -; v_call: TRBV5-5; cdr3_aa: CASSLSSNQPQHF; cdr3_nt: TGTGCCAGCAGCTTATCGAGCAATCAGCCCCAGCATTTT
d_call: TRBD1; j_call: TRBJ2-2; cdr3_length: 15; clone_size: -; v_call: TRBV30; cdr3_aa: CAWRPTGFNTGELFF; cdr3_nt: TGTGCCTGGAGGCCGACAGGGTTTAACACCGGGGAGCTGTTTTTT
d_call: -; j_call: TRBJ2-2; cdr3_length: 14; clone_size: -; v_call: TRBV18; cdr3_aa: CASSPPGNTGELFF; cdr3_nt: TGTGCCAGCTCACCTCCCGGGAACACCGGGGAGCTGTTTTTT
d_call: TRBD2; j_call: TRBJ2-3; cdr3_length: 15; clone_size: -; v_call: TRBV7-2; cdr3_aa: CASSFGGRSTDTQYF; cdr3_nt: TGTGCCAGCAGTTTTGGCGGGAGAAGCACAGATACGCAGTATTTT
d_call: -; j_call: TRBJ2-6; cdr3_length: 13; clone_size: -; v_call: TRBV5-4; cdr3_aa: CASGTSGANVLTF; cdr3_nt: TGTGCCAGCGGGACTTCTGGGGCCAACGTCCTGACTTTC
d_call: -; j_call: TRBJ1-6; cdr3_length: 15; clone_size: -; v_call: TRBV7-9; cdr3_aa: CASSASRGYNSPLHF; cdr3_nt: TGTGCCAGCAGCGCCTCCCGGGGCTATAATTCACCCCTCCACTTT
d_call: TRBD1; j_call: TRBJ2-2; cdr3_length: 15; clone_size: -; v_call: TRBV5-1; cdr3_aa: CASSPGKGAVGELFF; cdr3_nt: TGCGCCAGCAGCCCCGGAAAGGGGGCGGTCGGGGAGCTGTTTTTT
d_call: TRBD1; j_call: TRBJ2-6; cdr3_length: 18; clone_size: -; v_call: TRBV27; cdr3_aa: CASSPPGQGKSGANVLTF; cdr3_nt: TGTGCCAGCAGTCCCCCCGGACAGGGAAAGTCTGGGGCCAACGTCCTGACTTTC
d_call: TRBD1; j_call: TRBJ1-2; cdr3_length: 14; clone_size: -; v_call: TRBV30; cdr3_aa: CAWSSWTGNYGYTF; cdr3_nt: TGTGCCTGGAGTTCCTGGACAGGGAACTATGGCTACACCTTC
d_call: TRBD1; j_call: TRBJ1-1; cdr3_length: 14; clone_size: -; v_call: TRBV6-5; cdr3_aa: CASSSYTTGRKAFF; cdr3_nt: TGTGCCAGCAGTTCTTATACGACAGGGCGTAAAGCTTTCTTT
d_call: -; j_call: TRBJ1-4; cdr3_length: 12; clone_size: -; v_call: TRBV6-6; cdr3_aa: CASSYTSEKLFF; cdr3_nt: TGTGCCAGCAGTTACACTAGCGAAAAACTGTTTTTT
d_call: -; j_call: TRBJ1-2; cdr3_length: 15; clone_size: -; v_call: TRBV19; cdr3_aa: CATLNRGKGDYGYTF; cdr3_nt: TGTGCCACCCTAAATCGGGGAAAGGGCGACTATGGCTACACCTTC
d_call: TRBD2; j_call: TRBJ2-5; cdr3_length: 13; clone_size: once; v_call: TRBV29-1; cdr3_aa: CSVVSGSIETQYF; cdr3_nt: TGCAGCGTAGTTAGCGGGAGTATCGAGACCCAGTACTTC
d_call: TRBD1; j_call: TRBJ1-6; cdr3_length: 14; clone_size: -; v_call: TRBV19; cdr3_aa: CASSKDRGGSPLHF; cdr3_nt: TGTGCCAGTAGTAAGGACAGGGGGGGTTCACCCCTCCACTTT
d_call: -; j_call: TRBJ2-1; cdr3_length: 15; clone_size: -; v_call: TRBV28; cdr3_aa: CASSTLGDTLREQFF; cdr3_nt: TGTGCCAGCAGTACCCTAGGGGACACCTTAAGGGAGCAGTTCTTC
d_call: -; j_call: TRBJ1-1; cdr3_length: 14; clone_size: -; v_call: TRBV3-1/TRBV3-2; cdr3_aa: CASSQGGRGTEAFF; cdr3_nt: TGTGCCAGCAGCCAAGGAGGGCGGGGCACTGAAGCTTTCTTT
d_call: TRBD1; j_call: TRBJ2-6; cdr3_length: 19; clone_size: -; v_call: TRBV19; cdr3_aa: CASSTGQGRTTSGANVLTF; cdr3_nt: TGTGCCAGTAGTACAGGACAGGGGAGAACGACCTCTGGGGCCAACGTCCTGACTTTC
d_call: TRBD1; j_call: TRBJ1-6; cdr3_length: 15; clone_size: -; v_call: TRBV7-2; cdr3_aa: CASSLGTGTNSPLHF; cdr3_nt: TGTGCCAGCAGCTTAGGGACAGGGACTAATTCACCCCTCCACTTT
d_call: TRBD1; j_call: TRBJ2-1; cdr3_length: 12; clone_size: once; v_call: TRBV9; cdr3_aa: CASSKRDSTVFF; cdr3_nt: TGTGCCAGCAGCAAACGGGACAGTACGGTGTTCTTC
d_call: TRBD2; j_call: TRBJ2-3; cdr3_length: 18; clone_size: -; v_call: TRBV4-2; cdr3_aa: CASSQDFGLAGGTDTQYF; cdr3_nt: TGTGCCAGCAGCCAAGATTTTGGACTAGCGGGGGGCACAGATACGCAGTATTTT
d_call: -; j_call: TRBJ1-3; cdr3_length: 15; clone_size: -; v_call: TRBV19; cdr3_aa: CASNARDSSGNTIYF; cdr3_nt: TGTGCCAGTAATGCCAGGGACTCTTCTGGAAACACCATATATTTT
d_call: -; j_call: TRBJ2-2; cdr3_length: 17; clone_size: -; v_call: TRBV5-1; cdr3_aa: CASSLAQGRRRTGELFF; cdr3_nt: TGCGCCAGCAGCTTGGCCCAGGGGCGGCGGAGGACCGGGGAGCTGTTTTTT
d_call: -; j_call: TRBJ2-5; cdr3_length: 20; clone_size: once; v_call: TRBV4-3; cdr3_aa: CASSRSFRRSSAGYQETQYF; cdr3_nt: TGCGCCAGCAGCCGATCGTTCCGGCGTTCTTCCGCGGGGTACCAAGAGACCCAGTACTTC
d_call: -; j_call: TRBJ1-1; cdr3_length: 15; clone_size: -; v_call: TRBV9; cdr3_aa: CASSDRGGGYTEAFF; cdr3_nt: TGTGCCAGCAGCGACCGAGGGGGTGGGTACACTGAAGCTTTCTTT
d_call: TRBD1; j_call: TRBJ2-5; cdr3_length: 14; clone_size: once; v_call: TRBV4-2; cdr3_aa: CASSLPGQKETQYF; cdr3_nt: TGTGCCAGCAGCCTTCCGGGACAGAAAGAGACCCAGTACTTC
d_call: -; j_call: TRBJ1-1; cdr3_length: 12; clone_size: once; v_call: TRBV6-5; cdr3_aa: CASRTGNTEAFF; cdr3_nt: TGTGCCAGCAGGACAGGAAACACTGAAGCTTTCTTT
d_call: TRBD2; j_call: TRBJ2-2; cdr3_length: 16; clone_size: once; v_call: TRBV3-1/TRBV3-2; cdr3_aa: CASSPSWGGNTGELFF; cdr3_nt: TGTGCCAGCAGCCCTTCGTGGGGGGGGAACACCGGGGAGCTGTTTTTT
d_call: TRBD1; j_call: TRBJ2-7; cdr3_length: 15; clone_size: -; v_call: TRBV19; cdr3_aa: CASSHTGTGTYEQYF; cdr3_nt: TGTGCCAGTAGTCATACCGGGACAGGGACCTACGAGCAGTACTTC
d_call: TRBD2; j_call: TRBJ2-2; cdr3_length: 16; clone_size: -; v_call: TRBV11-3; cdr3_aa: CASSSGLARNTGELFF; cdr3_nt: TGTGCCAGCAGCTCCGGACTAGCGCGAAACACCGGGGAGCTGTTTTTT
d_call: -; j_call: TRBJ1-2; cdr3_length: 14; clone_size: few; v_call: TRBV3-1/TRBV3-2; cdr3_aa: CASSQENRPYGYTF; cdr3_nt: TGTGCCAGCAGCCAAGAAAACAGACCCTATGGCTACACCTTC
d_call: TRBD2; j_call: TRBJ2-4; cdr3_length: 17; clone_size: -; v_call: TRBV6-2/TRBV6-3; cdr3_aa: CASSKASGALAKNIQYF; cdr3_nt: TGTGCCAGCAGTAAAGCCAGCGGGGCACTAGCCAAAAACATTCAGTACTTC
d_call: -; j_call: TRBJ2-2; cdr3_length: 14; clone_size: -; v_call: TRBV19; cdr3_aa: CASTRQPNTGELFF; cdr3_nt: TGTGCCAGTACTAGACAGCCGAACACCGGGGAGCTGTTTTTT
d_call: -; j_call: TRBJ2-5; cdr3_length: 13; clone_size: -; v_call: TRBV28; cdr3_aa: CASSYAGIETQYF; cdr3_nt: TGTGCCAGCAGTTACGCAGGGATAGAGACCCAGTACTTC
d_call: TRBD1; j_call: TRBJ2-7; cdr3_length: 13; clone_size: -; v_call: TRBV10-3; cdr3_aa: CAISEQGAYEQYF; cdr3_nt: TGTGCCATCAGTGAGCAGGGGGCCTACGAGCAGTACTTC
d_call: -; j_call: TRBJ1-6; cdr3_length: 14; clone_size: -; v_call: TRBV7-2; cdr3_aa: CASSYGYGNSPLHF; cdr3_nt: TGTGCCAGCAGCTACGGTTACGGGAATTCACCCCTCCACTTT
d_call: TRBD2; j_call: TRBJ2-3; cdr3_length: 16; clone_size: -; v_call: TRBV9; cdr3_aa: CASSGGTSGSADTQYF; cdr3_nt: TGTGCCAGCAGCGGTGGGACTAGCGGGAGTGCAGATACGCAGTATTTT
d_call: -; j_call: TRBJ1-5; cdr3_length: 16; clone_size: -; v_call: TRBV21-1; cdr3_aa: CAQPRDRGVNNQPQHF; cdr3_nt: TGTGCCCAACCCAGGGACAGGGGGGTTAACAATCAGCCCCAGCATTTT
d_call: -; j_call: TRBJ1-6; cdr3_length: 13; clone_size: -; v_call: TRBV6-5; cdr3_aa: CASSSGGGSPLHF; cdr3_nt: TGTGCCAGCAGTTCGGGTGGCGGATCACCCCTCCACTTT
d_call: TRBD1; j_call: TRBJ2-3; cdr3_length: 16; clone_size: few; v_call: TRBV7-6; cdr3_aa: CASSLVGQESTDTQYF; cdr3_nt: TGTGCCAGCAGCTTAGTGGGACAGGAGAGCACAGATACGCAGTATTTT
d_call: TRBD1; j_call: TRBJ1-4; cdr3_length: 14; clone_size: -; v_call: TRBV19; cdr3_aa: CASGDRGPNEKLFF; cdr3_nt: TGTGCCAGCGGGGACAGGGGACCAAATGAAAAACTGTTTTTT
d_call: TRBD2; j_call: TRBJ2-3; cdr3_length: 17; clone_size: -; v_call: TRBV4-2; cdr3_aa: CASSQTPSGVSTDTQYF; cdr3_nt: TGTGCCAGCAGCCAAACCCCCAGCGGGGTTAGCACAGATACGCAGTATTTT
d_call: TRBD1; j_call: TRBJ2-1; cdr3_length: 14; clone_size: -; v_call: TRBV6-5; cdr3_aa: CASRSGTVTNEQFF; cdr3_nt: TGTGCCAGCAGGTCCGGGACAGTAACGAATGAGCAGTTCTTC
d_call: -; j_call: TRBJ2-7; cdr3_length: 14; clone_size: -; v_call: TRBV7-2; cdr3_aa: CASSKNTGNREQYF; cdr3_nt: TGTGCCAGCAGCAAAAATACAGGGAATCGCGAGCAGTACTTC
d_call: -; j_call: TRBJ1-4; cdr3_length: 13; clone_size: once; v_call: TRBV10-3; cdr3_aa: CATAGGLREKLFF; cdr3_nt: TGTGCCACGGCGGGGGGCTTAAGGGAAAAACTGTTTTTT
d_call: TRBD1; j_call: TRBJ2-7; cdr3_length: 15; clone_size: -; v_call: TRBV19; cdr3_aa: CASRPGQGATYEQYF; cdr3_nt: TGTGCCAGTAGGCCGGGACAGGGGGCAACCTACGAGCAGTACTTC
d_call: TRBD1; j_call: TRBJ2-7; cdr3_length: 14; clone_size: once; v_call: TRBV19; cdr3_aa: CASSIGRGLGEQYF; cdr3_nt: TGTGCCAGTAGTATAGGCAGGGGGCTGGGTGAGCAGTACTTC
d_call: TRBD2; j_call: TRBJ2-3; cdr3_length: 16; clone_size: -; v_call: TRBV7-6; cdr3_aa: CASSLFTSGVADTQYF; cdr3_nt: TGTGCCAGCAGCTTATTTACTAGCGGGGTAGCAGATACGCAGTATTTT
d_call: -; j_call: TRBJ1-1; cdr3_length: 15; clone_size: -; v_call: TRBV6-1; cdr3_aa: CASSEVGFGGTEAFF; cdr3_nt: TGTGCCAGCAGTGAAGTGGGGTTCGGAGGCACTGAAGCTTTCTTT
d_call: -; j_call: TRBJ1-6; cdr3_length: 18; clone_size: -; v_call: TRBV7-8; cdr3_aa: CASSLRRHPSSYNSPLHF; cdr3_nt: TGTGCCAGCAGCTTAAGGCGGCACCCGAGCTCCTATAATTCACCCCTCCACTTT